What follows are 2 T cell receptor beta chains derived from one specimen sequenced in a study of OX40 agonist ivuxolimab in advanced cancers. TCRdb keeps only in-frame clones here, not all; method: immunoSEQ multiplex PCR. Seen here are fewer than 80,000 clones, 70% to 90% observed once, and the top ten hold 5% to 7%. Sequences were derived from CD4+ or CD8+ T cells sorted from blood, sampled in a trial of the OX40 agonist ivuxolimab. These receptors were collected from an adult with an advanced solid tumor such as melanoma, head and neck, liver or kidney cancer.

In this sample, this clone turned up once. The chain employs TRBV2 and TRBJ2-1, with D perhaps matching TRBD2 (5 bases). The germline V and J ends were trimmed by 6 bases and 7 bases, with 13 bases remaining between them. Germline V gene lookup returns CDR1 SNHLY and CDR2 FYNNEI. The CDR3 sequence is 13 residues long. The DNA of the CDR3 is TGTGCCAGCAGCCGAGGACTTACTAATGAGCAGTTCTTC. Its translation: CASSRGLTNEQFF.

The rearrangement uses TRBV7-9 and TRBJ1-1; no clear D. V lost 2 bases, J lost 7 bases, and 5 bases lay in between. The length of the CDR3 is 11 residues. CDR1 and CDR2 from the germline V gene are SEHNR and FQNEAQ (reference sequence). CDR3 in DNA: TGTGCCAGCAGCTTATATGGTGAAGCTTTCTTT. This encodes CASSLYGEAFF.